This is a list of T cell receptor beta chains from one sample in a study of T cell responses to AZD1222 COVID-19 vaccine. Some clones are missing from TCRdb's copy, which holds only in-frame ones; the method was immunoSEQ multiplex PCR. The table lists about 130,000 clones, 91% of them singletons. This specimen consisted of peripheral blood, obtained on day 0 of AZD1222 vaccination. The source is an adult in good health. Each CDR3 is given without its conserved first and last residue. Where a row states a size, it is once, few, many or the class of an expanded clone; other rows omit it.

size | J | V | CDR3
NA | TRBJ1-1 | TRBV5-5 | ASSPGQLEAF
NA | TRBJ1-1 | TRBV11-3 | ASRWVRTGDNTEAF
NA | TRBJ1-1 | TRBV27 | ASSLFTGSTEAF
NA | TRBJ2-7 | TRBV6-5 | ASSYSRDRAYEQY
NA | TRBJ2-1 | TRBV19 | ASSPRLGKTYNEQF
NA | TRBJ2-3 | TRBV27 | ASSPPRTDTQY
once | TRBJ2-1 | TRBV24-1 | ATSDPIRLARVNEQF
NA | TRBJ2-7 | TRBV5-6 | ASSLRRTSGYYEQY
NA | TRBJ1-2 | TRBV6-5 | ASSSPGRDGWGYT
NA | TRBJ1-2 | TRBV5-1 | ASSSGTGSLDGYT
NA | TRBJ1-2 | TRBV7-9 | ASSLAGTGYGYT
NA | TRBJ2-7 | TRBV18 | ASSPLAGAYEQY
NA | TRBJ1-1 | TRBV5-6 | ASRPRGRHPMNTEAF
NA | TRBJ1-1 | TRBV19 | ALRGPASTEAF
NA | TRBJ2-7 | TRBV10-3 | AINYRDTALWEQY
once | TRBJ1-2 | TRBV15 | ATSRDSWQGGVAGYT
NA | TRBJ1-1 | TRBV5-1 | ASSLGDSREAEAF
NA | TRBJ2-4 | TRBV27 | ASSVTRTPAAKNIQY
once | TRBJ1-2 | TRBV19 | ASSNRDRVRDGYT
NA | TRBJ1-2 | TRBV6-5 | ASREALTGYT
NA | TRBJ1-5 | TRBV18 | ASSSQGASDQPQH
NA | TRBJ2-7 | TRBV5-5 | ASSPDRGAYEQY
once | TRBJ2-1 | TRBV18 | ASSPPSSGRENEQF
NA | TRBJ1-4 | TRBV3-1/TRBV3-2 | ASSQANNEKLF
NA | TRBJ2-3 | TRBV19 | ASSNRKGLAGDDTQY
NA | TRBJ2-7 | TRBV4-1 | ASSRGQGSSYEQY
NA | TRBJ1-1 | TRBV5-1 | ASSPGQSVTEAF
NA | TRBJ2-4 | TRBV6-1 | ASSASGQTLNIQY
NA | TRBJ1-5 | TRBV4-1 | ASSRDGNQPQH
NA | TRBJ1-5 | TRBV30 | AWSGQSGLFNQPQH
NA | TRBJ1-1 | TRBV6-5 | ASSRPATEAF
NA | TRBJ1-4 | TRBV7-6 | ASSSDGATNEKLF
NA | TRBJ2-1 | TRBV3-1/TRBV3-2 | ASSHPANEQF
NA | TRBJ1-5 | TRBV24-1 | ATSDPDPFSNQPQH
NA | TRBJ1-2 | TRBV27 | ASSPSGQPHGYT
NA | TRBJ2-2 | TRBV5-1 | ASSFGSQRNTGELF